Below are 13 T cell receptor beta chains sequenced from a single sample in a study of PD-L1 blockade in urothelial cancer. Libraries were prepared by immunoSEQ multiplex PCR; TCRdb keeps only in-frame clonotypes and omits some of them. The table shows 50,000 to 70,000 clones, with 75% to 85% occurring only once. The time point is: pretreatment peripheral blood. Material: PBMCs, obtained around atezolizumab (anti-PD-L1) treatment. Receptors originate from a man aged 70-80 years with urothelial cancer.

This sequence joins TRBV7-2 and TRBJ2-5, with TRBD2 matching 7 bases. The CDR3 is 15 amino acids. The germline V gene encodes CDR1 SGHTA and CDR2 FQGNSA. Trimming removed 3 bases from V and 5 bases from J; junction bases left unmatched: 9. The CDR3 DNA reads TGTGCCAGCAGCTTCTCAGCGGGGAAGGCTGAGACCCAGTACTTC. It yields the protein CASSFSAGKAETQYF.

This clone occurred once. The chain is built from TRBV15 and TRBJ1-6; weak D call: TRBD1 (5 bases). Per germline, CDR1 LNHNV and CDR2 YYDKDF (reference sequence). The V and J ends lost 0 bases and 9 bases respectively, with 6 bases between them. There are 13 residues in the CDR3. In nucleotides, the CDR3 is TGTGCCACCAGCAGAGACAGGGCTTCACCCCTCCACTTT. This encodes CATSRDRASPLHF.

This chain joins TRBV19 and TRBJ1-5; a possible D gene is TRBD1 (6 bases). Trimming cost V 3 bases and J 3 bases, with 24 bases left between them. CDR1 and CDR2 (germline): LNHDA, SQIVND (reference sequence). The CDR3 covers 19 residues. The DNA for the CDR3 is TGTGCCAGTAGTATGGCCGCCATTAGGCAGGGGTTTTCCAATCAGCCCCAGCATTTT. It encodes CASSMAAIRQGFSNQPQHF.

The V and J genes are TRBV11-2 and TRBJ2-1; TRBD1 aligns across 8 bases. The CDR3 sequence is 16 residues long. Germline lookup yields CDR1 SGHAT and CDR2 FQNNGV. V dropped 4 bases and J dropped 8; count of bases not matched to a gene: 13. DNA for the CDR3: TGTGCCAGCAGCTCCCTCATAGGACAGGGTCGGGATGAGCAGTTCTTC. Its translation is CASSSLIGQGRDEQFF.

This clone was detected only once. The V call is TRBV9, the J call TRBJ1-4; possible D gene TRBD1, 5 bases. Germline CDR1 reads SGDLS; CDR2 reads YYNGEE. Between the trimmed V and J ends, which lost 0 bases and 6 bases, there was a span of 12 bases. The CDR3 has 15 amino acids. CDR3 coding DNA: TGTGCCAGCAGCGTAGGGCCAGGGAGGGATGAAAAACTGTTTTTT. This codes for CASSVGPGRDEKLFF.

V is TRBV30 and J is TRBJ1-1, with D hard to call. Trimming shortened V by 4 bases and J by 0 bases, and 15 bases separated the two germline ends. The germline V gene has CDR1 GTSNPN and CDR2 SVGIG (reference sequence). There are 15 residues in the CDR3. CDR3 protein: CAWNAGLKVNTEAFF. The CDR3 nucleotides are TGTGCCTGGAATGCAGGACTGAAGGTGAACACTGAAGCTTTCTTT.

The chain recombines TRBV5-5 with TRBJ2-7, with a possible D match to TRBD1 (6 bases). Trimming took off 2 bases at V and 4 bases at J, with 7 bases between the two ends. The CDR3 runs 12 residues. Germline V gene lookup returns CDR1 SGHKS and CDR2 YYEKEE (reference sequence). The CDR3 DNA reads as TGTGCCAGCAGCTTAGGACAGTACGAGCAGTACTTC. It codes for CASSLGQYEQYF.

The chain recombines TRBV6-6 with TRBJ2-6; D is unresolved. The germline CDR1 and CDR2 sequences are MNHNY and SVGAGI (reference sequence). V was trimmed by 6 bases and J by 3 bases, leaving 6 bases between them. The CDR3 is 13 amino acids. CDR3 loop: CASSLLGANVLTF. The CDR3 DNA reads TGTGCCAGCAGCTTACTTGGGGCCAACGTCCTGACTTTC.

Remarks on this clone: Additional DNA sequences in this sample encode the identical CDR3. The genes are TRBV9 and TRBJ2-7, with 12 bases lining up with TRBD2. The germline V gene encodes CDR1 SGDLS and CDR2 YYNGEE. This CDR3 has 15 amino acids. The V and J ends lost 0 bases and 2 bases, in that order; junction bases with no gene match: 0. The CDR3 reads CASSVASGRAYEQYF. DNA for the CDR3: TGTGCCAGCAGCGTAGCTAGCGGGAGGGCCTACGAGCAGTACTTC.

The rearrangement uses TRBV10-3 and TRBJ1-1, with 8 bases aligning to TRBD1. CDR1 and CDR2 (germline): ENHRY, SYGVKD. The CDR3 runs to 13 residues. V trimming: 4 bases; J trimming: 6 bases; junction bases outside the gene matches: 4. The DNA for the CDR3 is TGTGCCATCAGTGCCATACAGGGGGCTGAAGCTTTCTTT. Amino acids: CAISAIQGAEAFF.

This clone was detected only a few times. The chain has TRBV6-6 and TRBJ2-3; a weak D match, TRBD1 (5 bases). The germline V gene has CDR1 MNHNY and CDR2 SVGAGI (reference sequence). This CDR3 has 16 amino acids. V was clipped by 7 bases and J by 4 bases, with 21 bases between them. The CDR3, as DNA: TGTGCCAGCACCAGGGCCCTTCCCGGTGGGTCAGATACGCAGTATTTT. Encoded protein: CASTRALPGGSDTQYF.

The rearrangement links TRBV2 to TRBJ1-4, with TRBD1 matching over 8 bases. Germline CDR1 SNHLY, CDR2 FYNNEI. The CDR3 has 15 amino acids. V shed 6 bases, J shed 4 bases, and the junction held 7 bases outside the gene matches. CDR3 region: CASRSQGALNEKLFF. In DNA form, the CDR3 reads TGTGCCAGCAGATCGCAGGGGGCCCTTAATGAAAAACTGTTTTTT.

The CDR3 spells CASSQDRTGATNEKLFF. CDR3 DNA: TGCGCCAGCAGCCAAGATAGGACAGGGGCAACTAATGAAAAACTGTTTTTT. The gene calls are TRBV4-1 and TRBJ1-4; TRBD1 matches 9 bases. The V gene's germline CDR1 is MGHRA and CDR2 YSYEKL. The ends lost 0 bases at V and 0 bases at J; junction bases unmatched: 2. The CDR3 spans 17 residues.